This entry lists 18 T cell receptor beta chains sequenced from one sample in a study of naive and memory T cell subsets. The SP2 primer and nested alpha and beta constant region primers amplified ligated cDNA in four rounds. TCRdb ran MiXCR on the UMI-ligation and nested PCR reads and lists one entry per CDR3 protein. Among 20,000 to 25,000 distinct CDR3 sequences listed, 6% were seen once. Specified treatment: skin biopsy from PPD injection site in Mantoux-positive individual. A UMI-containing oligonucleotide was joined by 3' ligation to the TCR cDNA template. The specimen comprised skin, sampled from a tuberculin skin test site. The receptors originated from an adult in good health.

The V and J genes are TRBV4-3 and TRBJ1-5; D not resolved. Trimming removed 0 bases at V and 7 bases at J, with 13 bases between. Germline CDR1 and CDR2: LGHNA and YSLEER. CDR3 size: 15 residues. DNA of the CDR3: TGCGCCAGCAGCCAAGATCCGCAGGAAAAACAGCCCCAGCATTTT. Translating it yields CASSQDPQEKQPQHF.

In this sample, this clonotype turned up many times. The V gene is TRBV4-2, the J gene TRBJ1-2, with a weak D call TRBD1 (5 bases). Per germline, CDR1 LGHNA and CDR2 YNFKEQ. V lost 1 base to trimming and J lost 3 bases, with 9 bases between them. This CDR3 contains 14 residues. The CDR3 DNA follows: TGTGCCAGCAGCCAAGTCCGGGGCGACTATGGCTACACCTTC. It is translated as CASSQVRGDYGYTF.

This clonotype was detected many times. The chain links TRBV10-3 to TRBJ2-3; D is possibly TRBD2 (5 bases). Germline values: CDR1 ENHRY, CDR2 SYGVKD. This CDR3 spans 18 amino acids. The germline V and J ends were trimmed by 2 bases and 6 bases, with 24 bases remaining between them. The CDR3 reads CAISERFRHSWRGDTQYF. DNA of the CDR3: TGTGCCATCAGTGAGAGGTTCAGACACTCGTGGAGAGGGGATACGCAGTATTTT.

The chain recombines TRBV24-1 with TRBJ2-1; 10 bases map to TRBD2. Germline CDR1 is KGHDR and CDR2 is SFDVKD. The CDR3 length is 14 residues. The junction had 5 bases not matched to a gene; V was cut back by 5 bases and J by 8 bases. The CDR3 region is CATSASGRGYEQFF. The CDR3 DNA follows: TGTGCCACCAGTGCTAGCGGGAGAGGCTATGAGCAGTTCTTC.

This clonotype was seen many times. This sequence joins TRBV2 and TRBJ1-1; D gene unclear. This CDR3 comprises 13 residues. CDR1 and CDR2 (germline): SNHLY, FYNNEI. Trimming took off 2 bases at V and 0 bases at J, with 4 bases between the two ends. CDR3 bases: TGTGCCAGCAGTGAACAGCTGAACACTGAAGCTTTCTTT. The encoded protein is CASSEQLNTEAFF.

This clonotype was seen only a few times. This chain links TRBV29-1 with TRBJ2-7; D tentatively reads TRBD1 or TRBD2 (6 bases each). Trimming left V 6 bases short and J 6 bases short, with 18 bases between. This CDR3 spans 13 amino acids. Germline V gene sequence: CDR1 SQVTM, CDR2 ANQGSEA. The DNA for the CDR3 is TGCAGCGTCGAGACTAAAGGAGGGGGCGAGCAGTACTTC. It yields the protein CSVETKGGGEQYF.

As concerns this clonotype: Just one base apart from a much larger clone, this may be a read error. This sequence joins TRBV20-1 and TRBJ1-1; D is ambiguous. CDR1 and CDR2 (germline): DFQATT, SNEGSKA (reference sequence). This CDR3 region has 14 residues. CDR3 DNA sequence: TGCAGAGCTAGAGATCTACGGGAAATCACTGAAGCTTTCTTT. Residues: CRARDLREITEAFF.

In its sample, this clonotype was seen many times. The chain employs TRBV6-2 or TRBV6-3 and TRBJ2-5; TRBD1 matches 7 bases. The CDR3 has 12 amino acids. The ends lost 11 bases at V and 0 bases at J; junction bases unmatched: 3. Germline lookup yields CDR1 MNHEY and CDR2 SVGEGT. Written as DNA, the CDR3 is TGTGCCGGGGGACAGTACCAAGAGACCCAGTACTTC. It translates to CAGGQYQETQYF.

This chain uses TRBV4-3 with TRBJ2-5, with a tentative D call TRBD1 (6 bases). Germline-derived CDR1 and CDR2 are LGHNA and YSLEER. The CDR3 contains 16 residues. V was pared by 0 bases and J by 2 bases, with 13 bases between. CDR3 bases: TGCGCCAGCAGCCAAGAAGGGAATGACAGGCAAGAGACCCAGTACTTC. Protein: CASSQEGNDRQETQYF.

The chain carries TRBV7-2 and TRBJ1-2; tentatively, D is TRBD1 (5 bases). The ends were cut back, 4 bases at V and 4 bases at J, with 13 bases in the middle. CDR3 length: 14 residues. The germline CDR1 and CDR2 sequences are SGHTA and FQGNSA. CDR3 bases: TGTGCCAGCAGCTCCCGACAGATCAGCTATGGCTACACCTTC. Translating gives CASSSRQISYGYTF.

This clonotype has at least ten counts. The V call is TRBV10-3, the J call TRBJ2-3; 12 positions match TRBD2. The V segment lost 6 bases and the J segment 5 bases; nucleotides outside the gene matches: 9. The germline gives CDR1 ENHRY, CDR2 SYGVKD. The CDR3 covers 16 residues. CDR3 coding DNA: TGTGCCATCAGCCCGTCTAGCGGGAGGGCCCTAGATACGCAGTATTTT. This codes for CAISPSSGRALDTQYF.

This clonotype was recorded a few times. The chain combines TRBV24-1 with TRBJ2-1, with D possibly being TRBD2 (6 bases). CDR1 is KGHDR and CDR2 is SFDVKD in the germline V gene. This CDR3 is 18 amino acids long. The V end was cut by 7 bases, the J end by 0 bases, with 21 bases between. The CDR3 sequence: CATSGGALSPSSYNEQFF. The DNA of the CDR3 is TGTGCCACCAGCGGAGGGGCTTTGTCCCCGAGCTCCTACAATGAGCAGTTCTTC.

This clonotype was seen at least ten times. The genes are TRBV7-2 and TRBJ2-7; D might be TRBD2 (6 bases). V was shortened by 3 bases and J by 1 base, with 16 bases between the two germline ends. Germline V gene data show CDR1 as SGHTA and CDR2 as FQGNSA. This CDR3 spans 16 amino acids. The CDR3 nucleotides are TGTGCCAGCAGCTTGGCGACAGCGGGCCCGTCCTACGAGCAGTACTTC. Its protein product is CASSLATAGPSYEQYF.

This clonotype was recorded many times. The V call is TRBV30, the J call TRBJ2-5, with 8 bases lining up with TRBD2. CDR3 length: 14 amino acids. The V segment lost 2 bases and the J segment 7 bases; nucleotides outside the gene matches: 9. Germline CDR1 is GTSNPN and CDR2 is SVGIG (reference sequence). CDR3 bases: TGTGCCTGGAGTAGGTCGTCCCGGGGGGGGACCCAGTACTTC. Protein: CAWSRSSRGGTQYF.

The J gene is TRBJ2-3, the V gene TRBV5-1, with 12 bases matching TRBD2. This CDR3 region has 16 residues. With 4 bases clipped from V and 0 bases from J, the junction kept 3 bases outside the gene matches. CDR1 and CDR2 (germline): SGHRS, YFSETQ. CDR3 amino acids: CASSAGTSGSTDTQYF. The DNA for the CDR3 is TGCGCCAGCAGCGCTGGGACTAGCGGGAGCACAGATACGCAGTATTTT.

The table lists this clonotype with many counts. The V and J genes are TRBV2 and TRBJ2-2, with a possible D match to TRBD2 (5 bases). There are 15 residues in the CDR3. V was trimmed by 7 bases and J by 4 bases, leaving 16 bases between them. Germline assignment: CDR1 SNHLY and CDR2 FYNNEI. CDR3 amino acids: CASTQDRAGTGELFF. CDR3 nucleotide sequence: TGTGCCAGCACCCAAGACCGGGCGGGCACCGGGGAGCTGTTTTTT.

This clonotype was seen only a few times. The chain links TRBV6-5 to TRBJ1-1; TRBD1 is a possible D gene (5 bases). From germline, CDR1 is MNHEY and CDR2 SVGAGI. CDR3 length equals 16 residues. The germline V and J ends were trimmed by 1 base and 2 bases, with 14 bases remaining between them. DNA of the CDR3: TGTGCCAGCAGTTACTTACCGGGGGGGGGAAACACTGAAGCTTTCTTT. The encoded protein is CASSYLPGGGNTEAFF.

The gene calls are TRBV12-3 or TRBV12-4 and TRBJ2-1, with 7 bases aligning to TRBD1. This CDR3 is built from 14 residues. V lost 4 bases to trimming and J lost 9 bases; unmatched junction nucleotides: 9. In nucleotides, the CDR3 is TGTGCCAGCAGTTCCCTCCGGGACAGTCTTGAGCAGTTCTTC. It encodes CASSSLRDSLEQFF.